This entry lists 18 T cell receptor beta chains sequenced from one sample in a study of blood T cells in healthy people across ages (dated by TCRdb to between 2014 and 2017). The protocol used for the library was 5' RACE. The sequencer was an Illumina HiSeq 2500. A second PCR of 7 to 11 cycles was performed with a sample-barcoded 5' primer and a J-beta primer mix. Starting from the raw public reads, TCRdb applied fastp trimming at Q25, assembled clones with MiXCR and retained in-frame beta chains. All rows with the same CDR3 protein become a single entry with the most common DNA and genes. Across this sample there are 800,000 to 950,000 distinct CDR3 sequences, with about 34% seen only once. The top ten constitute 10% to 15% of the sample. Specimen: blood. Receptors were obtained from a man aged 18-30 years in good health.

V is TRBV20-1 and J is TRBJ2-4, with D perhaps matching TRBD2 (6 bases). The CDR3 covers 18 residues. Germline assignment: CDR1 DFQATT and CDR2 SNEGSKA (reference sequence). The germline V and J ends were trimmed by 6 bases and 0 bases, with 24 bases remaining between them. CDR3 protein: CSAPERAAGYLAKNIQYF. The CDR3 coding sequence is TGCAGTGCCCCCGAGCGGGCCGCCGGGTATCTAGCCAAAAACATTCAGTACTTC.

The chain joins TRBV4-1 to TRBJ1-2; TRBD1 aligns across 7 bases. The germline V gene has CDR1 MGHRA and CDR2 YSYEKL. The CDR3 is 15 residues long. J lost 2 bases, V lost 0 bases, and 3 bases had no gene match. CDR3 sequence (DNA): TGCGCCAGCAGCCAAGAAGAAGGGGGCAACTATGGCTACACCTTC. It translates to CASSQEEGGNYGYTF.

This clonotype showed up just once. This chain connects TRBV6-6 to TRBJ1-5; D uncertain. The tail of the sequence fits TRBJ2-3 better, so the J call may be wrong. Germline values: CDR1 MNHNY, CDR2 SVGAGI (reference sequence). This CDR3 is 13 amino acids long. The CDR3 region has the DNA TGTGCCAGCAGTTTTACTGGACGCCAGCCCCAGTATTTT. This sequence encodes CASSFTGRQPQYF.

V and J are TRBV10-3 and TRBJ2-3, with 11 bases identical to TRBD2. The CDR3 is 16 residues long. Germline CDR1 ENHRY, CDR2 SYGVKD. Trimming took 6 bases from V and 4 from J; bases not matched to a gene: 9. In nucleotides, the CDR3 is TGTGCCATCAGGGGGGGAAGACTAGCGGGGTCAGATACGCAGTATTTT. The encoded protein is CAIRGGRLAGSDTQYF.

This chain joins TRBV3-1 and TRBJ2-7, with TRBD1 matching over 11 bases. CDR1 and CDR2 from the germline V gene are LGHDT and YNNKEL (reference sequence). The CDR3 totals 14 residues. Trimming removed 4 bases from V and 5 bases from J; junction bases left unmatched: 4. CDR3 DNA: TGTGCCAGCAGCCCCGTGGGACAGGGGGACGAGCAGTACTTC. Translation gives CASSPVGQGDEQYF.

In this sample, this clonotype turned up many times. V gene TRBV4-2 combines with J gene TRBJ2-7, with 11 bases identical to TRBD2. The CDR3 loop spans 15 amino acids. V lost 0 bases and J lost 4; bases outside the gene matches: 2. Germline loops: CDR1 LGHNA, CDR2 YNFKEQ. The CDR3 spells CASSQDLAGGYEQYF. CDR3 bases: TGTGCCAGCAGCCAAGATCTAGCGGGGGGTTACGAGCAGTACTTC.

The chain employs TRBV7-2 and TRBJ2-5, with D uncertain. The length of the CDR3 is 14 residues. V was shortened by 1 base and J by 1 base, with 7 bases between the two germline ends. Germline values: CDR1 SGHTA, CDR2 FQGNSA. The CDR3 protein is CASSLVKSQETQYF. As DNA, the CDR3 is TGTGCCAGCAGCTTAGTAAAGTCCCAAGAGACCCAGTACTTC.

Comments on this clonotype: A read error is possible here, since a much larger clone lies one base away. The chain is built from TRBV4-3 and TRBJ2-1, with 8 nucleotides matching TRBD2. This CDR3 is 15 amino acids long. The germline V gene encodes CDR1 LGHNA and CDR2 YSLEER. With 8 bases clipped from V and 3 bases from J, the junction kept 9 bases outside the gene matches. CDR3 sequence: CASGPSGGDYNEQFF. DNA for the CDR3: TGCGCCAGCGGCCCGAGCGGGGGCGACTACAATGAGCAGTTCTTC.

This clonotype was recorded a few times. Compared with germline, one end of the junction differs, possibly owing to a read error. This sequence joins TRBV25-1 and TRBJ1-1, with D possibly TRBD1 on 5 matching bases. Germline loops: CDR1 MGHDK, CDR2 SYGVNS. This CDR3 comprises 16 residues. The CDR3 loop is CTSSEKGVGLNTEAFF. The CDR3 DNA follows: TGTACCAGCAGTGAAAAAGGGGTGGGACTGAACACTGAAGCTTTCTTT.

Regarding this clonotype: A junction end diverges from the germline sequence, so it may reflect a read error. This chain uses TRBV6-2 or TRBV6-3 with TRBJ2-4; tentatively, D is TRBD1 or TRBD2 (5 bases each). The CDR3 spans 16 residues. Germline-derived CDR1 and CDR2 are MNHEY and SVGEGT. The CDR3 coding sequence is TGTGCCCGCAGTTACTCGTGGGGGAGAAAGGGAAACATTCAGTACTTC. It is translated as CARSYSWGRKGNIQYF.

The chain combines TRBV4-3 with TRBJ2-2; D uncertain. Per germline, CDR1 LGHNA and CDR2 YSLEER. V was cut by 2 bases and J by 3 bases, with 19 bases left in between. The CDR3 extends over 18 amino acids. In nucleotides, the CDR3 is TGCGCCAGCAGCCAACACCCTTGGGGTGGGTACGACACCGGGGAGCTGTTTTTT. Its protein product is CASSQHPWGGYDTGELFF.

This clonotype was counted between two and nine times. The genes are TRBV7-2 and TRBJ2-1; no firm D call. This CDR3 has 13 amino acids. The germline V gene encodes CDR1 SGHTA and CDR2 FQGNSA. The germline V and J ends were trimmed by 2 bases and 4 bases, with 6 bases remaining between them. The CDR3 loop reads CASSLLRYNEQFF. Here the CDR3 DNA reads TGTGCCAGCAGCTTATTACGTTACAATGAGCAGTTCTTC.

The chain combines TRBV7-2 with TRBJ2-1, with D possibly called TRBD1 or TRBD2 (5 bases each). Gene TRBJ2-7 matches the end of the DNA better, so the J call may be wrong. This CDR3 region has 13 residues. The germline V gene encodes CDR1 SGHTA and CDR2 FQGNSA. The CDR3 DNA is TGTGCCAGCAGTGACACTAGGGGAAGCGAGCAGTACTTC. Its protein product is CASSDTRGSEQYF.

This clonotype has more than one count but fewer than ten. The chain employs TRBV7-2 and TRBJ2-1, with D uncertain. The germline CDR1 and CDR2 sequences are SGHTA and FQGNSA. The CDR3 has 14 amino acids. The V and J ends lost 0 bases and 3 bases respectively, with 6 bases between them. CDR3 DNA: TGTGCCAGCAGCTTAGCACGGAACTACAATGAGCAGTTCTTC. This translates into CASSLARNYNEQFF. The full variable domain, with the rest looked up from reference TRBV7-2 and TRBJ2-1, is GAGVSQSPSNKVTEKGKDVELRCDPISGHTALYWYRQSLGQGLEFLIYFQGNSAPDKSGLPSDRFSAERTGGSVSTLTIQRTQQEDSAVYLCASSLARNYNEQFFGPGTRLTVL.

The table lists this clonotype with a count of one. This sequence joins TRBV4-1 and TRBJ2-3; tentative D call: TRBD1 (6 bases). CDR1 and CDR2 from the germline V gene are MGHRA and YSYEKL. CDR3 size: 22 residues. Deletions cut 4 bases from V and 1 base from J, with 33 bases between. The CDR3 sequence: CASSPHVYSGHRETEGTDTQYF. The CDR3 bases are TGCGCCAGCAGCCCTCACGTCTATTCCGGACACAGGGAGACAGAGGGCACAGATACGCAGTATTTT.

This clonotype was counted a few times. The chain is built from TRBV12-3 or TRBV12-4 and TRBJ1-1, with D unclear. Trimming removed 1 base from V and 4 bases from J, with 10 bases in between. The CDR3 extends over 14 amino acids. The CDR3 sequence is CASSLGPSRTEAFF. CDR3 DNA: TGTGCCAGCAGTTTAGGGCCCTCACGCACTGAAGCTTTCTTT.

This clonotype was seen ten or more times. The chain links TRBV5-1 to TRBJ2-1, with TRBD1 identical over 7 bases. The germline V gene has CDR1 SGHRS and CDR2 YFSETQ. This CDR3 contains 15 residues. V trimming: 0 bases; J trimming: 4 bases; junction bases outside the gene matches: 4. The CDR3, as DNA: TGCGCCAGCAGCTTGGTGGGACAGACTTACAATGAGCAGTTCTTC. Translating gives CASSLVGQTYNEQFF.

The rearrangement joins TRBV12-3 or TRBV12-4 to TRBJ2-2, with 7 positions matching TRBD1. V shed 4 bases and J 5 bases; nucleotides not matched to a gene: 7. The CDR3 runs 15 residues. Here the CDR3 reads CASSSGTALTGELFF. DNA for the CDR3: TGTGCCAGCAGTTCTGGGACAGCGTTAACCGGGGAGCTGTTTTTT.